Following are 5 T cell receptor beta chains from one sample sequenced in a study of T cells in tumors after PD-1 blockade. Generated by immunoSEQ multiplex PCR, the TCRdb table keeps only in-frame clones and is missing some. The table records over 60,000 clones, 74% of them present only once. The sample here was PBMCs, taken after anti-PD-1 treatment. These receptors all come from a human donor with basal cell carcinoma.

The chain has TRBV28 and TRBJ2-7; 9 bases map to TRBD2. Germline V gene data show CDR1 as MDHEN and CDR2 as SYDVKM. Trimming removed 7 bases from V and 3 bases from J; junction bases left unmatched: 10. The CDR3 is made up of 15 amino acids. The CDR3 sequence is CASTVAGTSSYEQYF. The DNA of the CDR3 is TGTGCCAGCACAGTCGCCGGGACTAGCAGCTACGAGCAGTACTTC.

Ten or more counts support this clone. The rearrangement uses TRBV6-4 and TRBJ2-3, with 11 bases identical to TRBD2. Unmatched junction bases numbered 0, after V lost 0 bases and J lost 4 bases. The germline CDR1 and CDR2 sequences are MRHNA and SNTAGT. This CDR3 has 15 residues. The CDR3 loop is CASSDSSGGADTQYF. The CDR3 nucleotides read TGTGCCAGCAGTGACTCTAGCGGGGGGGCAGATACGCAGTATTTT.

This sequence joins TRBV9 and TRBJ1-6; possibly TRBD1 for D (6 bases). The V gene lost 0 bases and the J gene lost 4 bases, with 8 bases spanning the gap. This CDR3 comprises 15 residues. Germline V gene sequence: CDR1 SGDLS, CDR2 YYNGEE. CDR3 amino acids: CASSVEQGYNSPLHF. The CDR3 region has the DNA TGTGCCAGCAGCGTAGAGCAGGGGTATAATTCACCCCTCCACTTT. The whole variable domain, remainder taken from reference TRBV9 and TRBJ1-6, is DSGVTQTPKHLITATGQRVTLRCSPRSGDLSVYWYQQSLDQGLQFLIQYYNGEERAKGNILERFSAQQFPDLHSELNLSSLELGDSALYFCASSVEQGYNSPLHFGNGTRLTVT.

The sample holds a few counts of this clone. The same CDR3 arises from other DNA sequences in this sample as well. V and J are TRBV6-6 and TRBJ1-5; D call uncertain. V was pared by 2 bases and J by 2 bases, with 4 bases between. The CDR3 contains 13 residues. Germline CDR1 reads MNHNY; CDR2 reads SVGAGI (reference sequence). As DNA, the CDR3 is TGTGCCAGCAGTTACAGGGGCAATCAGCCCCAGCATTTT. Its protein product is CASSYRGNQPQHF.

On this clone itself: Other nucleotide sequences in the sample specify the same CDR3. The chain joins TRBV5-5 to TRBJ1-2; maybe TRBD1 (6 bases). The CDR3 is 14 amino acids. Deletions cut 0 bases from V and 4 bases from J, with 10 bases between. Per germline, CDR1 SGHKS and CDR2 YYEKEE (reference sequence). CDR3 amino acids: CASSLGTASYGYTF. DNA for the CDR3: TGTGCCAGCAGCTTGGGGACAGCTTCCTATGGCTACACCTTC.